The 28 T cell receptor beta chains below come from one sample, sequenced in a study of monozygotic twins with cystic fibrosis. The assay was immunoSEQ multiplex PCR, and TCRdb's table has in-frame clones only and misses some. The data hold 30,000 to 40,000 clones, with around 66% observed a single time. The sequenced sample consisted of blood. Receptors originate from a girl under 18 with cystic fibrosis.

The chain carries TRBV6-5 and TRBJ2-7; tentative D call: TRBD2 (6 bases). CDR1 is MNHEY, CDR2 SVGAGI, per germline. The CDR3 is made up of 13 amino acids. Between the trimmed V and J ends, which lost 0 bases and 6 bases, there was a span of 9 bases. The CDR3 DNA reads TGTGCCAGCAGTTACTCGCGGGGAGCCGAGCAGTACGTC. Protein product: CASSYSRGAEQYV.

The gene calls are TRBV13 and TRBJ2-3, with D perhaps being TRBD1 or TRBD2 (5 bases each). V dropped 1 base and J dropped 11 bases, with 13 bases sitting between them. Looked up from germline, CDR1 is PRHDT and CDR2 is FYEKMQ (reference sequence). The CDR3 is 13 residues long. DNA of the CDR3: TGTGCCAGCAGCTTAGTTGGGGGTGCCCAGCAGTATTTT. It yields the protein CASSLVGGAQQYF.

The chain carries TRBV9 and TRBJ2-7, with 7 bases matching TRBD1. Trimming at V came to 5 bases and at J to 5 bases, leaving 13 bases not matched to a gene. The CDR3 covers 15 residues. Germline V gene data show CDR1 as SGDLS and CDR2 as YYNGEE. The CDR3 protein is CASSPETGFFDEQYF. The CDR3, as DNA: TGTGCCAGCAGTCCAGAGACAGGGTTTTTTGACGAGCAGTACTTC.

This chain joins TRBV5-1 and TRBJ1-2; D gene uncertain. V lost 3 bases to trimming and J lost 8 bases, with 11 bases between them. CDR3 length: 12 amino acids. Germline CDR1 reads SGHRS; CDR2 reads YFSETQ. The CDR3 protein is CASSYGVEGYTF. CDR3 bases: TGCGCCAGCAGCTACGGGGTCGAGGGCTACACCTTC.

The chain uses TRBV9 and TRBJ2-3; D is perhaps TRBD2 (6 bases). Germline V gene sequence: CDR1 SGDLS, CDR2 YYNGEE. Trimming cost V 4 bases and J 5 bases, with 20 bases left between them. The CDR3 extends over 16 amino acids. In DNA form, the CDR3 reads TGTGCCAGCAGCCCCCTGGGGGGAGGCGAAGTAGATACGCAGTATTTT. Its translation: CASSPLGGGEVDTQYF.

V is TRBV10-3 and J is TRBJ1-1, with no clear D. From germline, CDR1 is ENHRY and CDR2 SYGVKD. CDR3 length: 13 amino acids. Trimming cost V 0 bases and J 10 bases, with 12 bases left between them. The CDR3: CAISESGKLAAFF. CDR3 bases: TGTGCCATCAGTGAGTCAGGGAAGTTAGCAGCTTTCTTT.

V and J are TRBV20-1 and TRBJ2-5; D ambiguous. Germline V lookup: CDR1 DFQATT, CDR2 SNEGSKA (reference sequence). V lost 6 bases and J lost 5, with 10 bases in between. This CDR3 comprises 11 residues. The CDR3 region is CSARPLETQYF. CDR3 bases: TGCAGTGCCCGACCCCTTGAGACCCAGTACTTC.

This rearrangement joins TRBV19 to TRBJ1-1; a possible D gene is TRBD1 (5 bases). Trimming took 3 bases from V and 6 from J, leaving 14 bases between them. Looked up from germline, CDR1 is LNHDA and CDR2 is SQIVND (reference sequence). The CDR3 is made up of 14 amino acids. The chain's CDR3 is CASSIRAGWAEAFF. The CDR3 nucleotides read TGTGCCAGTAGTATTCGGGCAGGGTGGGCTGAAGCTTTCTTT.

The V gene is TRBV27, the J gene TRBJ2-7; 8 positions match TRBD1. Unmatched junction bases numbered 9, after V lost 6 bases and J lost 2 bases. The CDR3 has 15 residues. Germline-derived CDR1 and CDR2 are MNHEY and SMNVEV (reference sequence). CDR3 protein: CASRTPGTGTYEQYF. CDR3 DNA: TGTGCCAGCAGAACGCCCGGGACAGGAACCTACGAGCAGTACTTC.

The chain uses TRBV27 and TRBJ1-2; D is uncertain. V lost 5 bases and J lost 5, with 18 bases in between. Germline CDR1 is MNHEY and CDR2 is SMNVEV (reference sequence). This CDR3 spans 15 amino acids. In nucleotides, the CDR3 is TGTGCCAGCAGTCCCGGACCTGGCATCTTTTATGGCTACACCTTC. This encodes CASSPGPGIFYGYTF.

The chain couples TRBV5-1 to TRBJ1-2, with 7 bases fitting TRBD1. J lost 7 bases, V lost 4 bases, and 4 bases had no gene match. The CDR3 is 12 amino acids. Germline assignment: CDR1 SGHRS and CDR2 YFSETQ. The CDR3 loop reads CASSATGFGYTF. DNA for the CDR3: TGCGCCAGCAGCGCGACAGGGTTTGGCTACACCTTC.

This CDR3 reads CSVKKPGFGPGELFF. DNA of the CDR3: TGCAGCGTTAAGAAGCCAGGTTTCGGTCCCGGGGAGCTGTTTTTT. V is TRBV29-1 and J is TRBJ2-2; unclear D gene. V was pared by 5 bases and J by 6 bases, with 19 bases between. Germline CDR1 is SQVTM and CDR2 is ANQGSEA. The CDR3 covers 15 residues.

The V call is TRBV7-2, the J call TRBJ2-1, with 10 bases aligning to TRBD2. From germline, CDR1 is SGHTA and CDR2 FQGNSA. There are 15 residues in the CDR3. Trimming cost V 5 bases and J 5 bases; bases outside gene matches: 6. The CDR3, as DNA: TGTGCCAGCAGCCCTAGCGGGAGTCTGGACAATGAGCAGTTCTTC. Its translation is CASSPSGSLDNEQFF.

The J gene is TRBJ1-2, the V gene TRBV4-1; a weak D match, TRBD1 (5 bases). Germline values: CDR1 MGHRA, CDR2 YSYEKL. The CDR3 spans 17 residues. Trimming shortened V by 0 bases and J by 4 bases, and 18 bases separated the two germline ends. The CDR3, as DNA: TGCGCCAGCAGCCAAGAGACAGTCCTGGGGGGATCCTATGGCTACACCTTC. Its translation: CASSQETVLGGSYGYTF.

V usage is TRBV5-1 and J usage is TRBJ2-2; D possibly corresponds to TRBD2 (5 bases). V dropped 0 bases and J dropped 7 bases, with 13 bases sitting between them. The CDR3 runs to 15 residues. Germline V gene data show CDR1 as SGHRS and CDR2 as YFSETQ. The CDR3: CASSLEARDRGELFF. DNA for the CDR3: TGCGCCAGCAGCTTGGAGGCGAGGGATCGCGGGGAGCTGTTTTTT.

The chain is built from TRBV15 and TRBJ2-7; D remains ambiguous. Per the germline V gene, CDR1 is LNHNV and CDR2 is YYDKDF (reference sequence). This CDR3 is 13 amino acids long. The V end was cut by 0 bases, the J end by 7 bases, with 10 bases between. CDR3 sequence reads: CATSRDRAEEQYV. CDR3 bases: TGTGCCACCAGCAGAGATAGGGCAGAAGAGCAGTACGTC.

The genes are TRBV18 and TRBJ2-3; no firm D call. The CDR3 loop spans 14 amino acids. Per germline, CDR1 KGHSH and CDR2 LQKENI. Trimming took off 0 bases at V and 1 base at J, with 5 bases between the two ends. CDR3 protein: CASSPPAGTDTQYF. DNA of the CDR3: TGTGCCAGCTCACCACCGGCAGGCACAGATACGCAGTATTTT.

Only a few counts were recorded for this clone. CDR3 loop: CASSPTGTTTGYTF. DNA for the CDR3: TGTGCCAGCTCACCTACCGGGACCACGACTGGCTACACCTTC. The rearrangement uses TRBV18 and TRBJ1-2; maybe TRBD1 (5 bases). Per the germline V gene, CDR1 is KGHSH and CDR2 is LQKENI. The V gene lost 3 bases and the J gene lost 7 bases, with 15 bases spanning the gap. The CDR3 runs to 14 residues.

The rearrangement links TRBV30 to TRBJ1-1; D is unclear. The CDR3 runs to 14 residues. V was trimmed by 0 bases and J by 0 bases, leaving 8 bases between them. Germline V gene lookup returns CDR1 GTSNPN and CDR2 SVGIG (reference sequence). The CDR3 loop is CAWSVLSMNTEAFF. CDR3 bases: TGTGCCTGGAGTGTACTGTCCATGAACACTGAAGCTTTCTTT.

This clone was seen only once. The rearrangement links TRBV27 to TRBJ2-7, with TRBD2 matching 10 bases. Trimming took 6 bases from V and 4 from J; bases not matched to a gene: 6. The CDR3 is made up of 14 amino acids. Germline-derived CDR1 and CDR2 are MNHEY and SMNVEV (reference sequence). CDR3 sequence (DNA): TGTGCCAGCAGCAGGACTAGCGGAACGTACGAGCAGTACTTC. Translation gives CASSRTSGTYEQYF.

The V call is TRBV12-5, the J call TRBJ2-5; D unclear. The CDR3 is 15 residues long. Between the trimmed V and J ends, which lost 1 base and 2 bases, there was a span of 11 bases. Germline V gene data show CDR1 as LGHNT and CDR2 as FRNRAP. CDR3 loop: CASGLGNRIQETQYF. The CDR3, as DNA: TGTGCTAGTGGTTTGGGCAATCGGATACAAGAGACCCAGTACTTC.

The CDR3 DNA is TGTGCCAGCAGCACGGACAGGGTATACGAGGAGCAGTACTTC. Amino acids: CASSTDRVYEEQYF. This chain uses TRBV11-2 with TRBJ2-7; the match to TRBD1 covers 8 bases. Germline CDR1 SGHAT, CDR2 FQNNGV. CDR3 size: 14 residues. J lost 7 bases, V lost 5 bases, and 10 bases had no gene match.

The rearrangement uses TRBV7-8 and TRBJ2-1; 10 positions agree with TRBD1. Per germline, CDR1 SGHVS and CDR2 FQNEAQ. This CDR3 has 17 residues. V lost 0 bases, J lost 7 bases, and 9 bases stayed unmatched. As DNA, the CDR3 is TGTGCCAGCAGCTTAGCGCTAATCCGGGACAGGGGTAATGAGCAGTTCTTC. Amino acids: CASSLALIRDRGNEQFF.

The rearrangement uses TRBV20-1 and TRBJ1-1; TRBD1 is a possible D gene (5 bases). The CDR3 covers 11 residues. V lost 7 bases and J 6 bases, leaving 12 bases between the germline ends. Looked up from germline, CDR1 is DFQATT and CDR2 is SNEGSKA (reference sequence). Here the CDR3 DNA reads TGCAGTGGACAGATTAGCCCTGAAGCTTTCTTT. As protein: CSGQISPEAFF.

The V gene is TRBV20-1, the J gene TRBJ2-7; 7 nucleotides align to TRBD2. V trimming: 6 bases; J trimming: 3 bases; junction bases outside the gene matches: 2. This CDR3 has 11 amino acids. Germline V gives CDR1 DFQATT, CDR2 SNEGSKA (reference sequence). The CDR3 loop reads CSAGRVYEQYF. As DNA, the CDR3 is TGCAGTGCAGGGAGGGTCTACGAGCAGTACTTC.

This chain connects TRBV2 to TRBJ2-3, with a tentative D call TRBD2 (5 bases). The V gene lost 6 bases and the J gene lost 5 bases, with 12 bases spanning the gap. The CDR3 loop spans 13 amino acids. The germline CDR1 and CDR2 sequences are SNHLY and FYNNEI. The CDR3 coding sequence is TGTGCCAGCAGACTAGAAAGAGGAGATACGCAGTATTTT. It is translated as CASRLERGDTQYF.

The chain couples TRBV6-6 to TRBJ2-7, with 7 bases aligning to TRBD1. Looked up from germline, CDR1 is MNHNY and CDR2 is SVGAGI (reference sequence). V was pared by 0 bases and J by 11 bases, with 7 bases of the junction left unmatched. CDR3 size: 13 residues. As DNA, the CDR3 is TGTGCCAGCAGTTACTCAACAGGGGAGTTGGAGTACGTC. Its protein is CASSYSTGELEYV.

The chain recombines TRBV4-1 with TRBJ2-7; 8 nucleotides line up with TRBD2. The V and J ends lost 3 bases and 6 bases, in that order; junction bases with no gene match: 10. Germline CDR1 MGHRA, CDR2 YSYEKL. This CDR3 is built from 15 residues. The CDR3 bases are TGCGCCAGCAGCCATCCGGGACTAGAGGGGCGCGAGCAGTACTTC. This sequence encodes CASSHPGLEGREQYF.